Listed below are T cell receptor beta chains from one sample, sequenced in a study of blood T cell repertoires in COVID-19. Repertoires were generated with immunoSEQ multiplex PCR, while TCRdb's copy carries only in-frame clones and drops some. The sample has around 260,000 clones; around 87% are singletons. Input material: peripheral blood. The receptor set was obtained from a woman in her 50s with acute or convalescent COVID-19. Both conserved end residues are trimmed from each CDR3. Part of the rows lack a size; the others show once, few, many or a class for expanded clones.

v_call: TRBV7-9; clone_size: NA; cdr3_length: 15; j_call: TRBJ1-5; cdr3_aa: ASSLSGGGRDNQPQH
v_call: TRBV5-1; clone_size: NA; cdr3_length: 16; j_call: TRBJ2-7; cdr3_aa: ASSMGAGTSGRFNEQY
v_call: TRBV7-3; clone_size: NA; cdr3_length: 12; j_call: TRBJ2-3; cdr3_aa: ASGEGRGTDTQY
v_call: TRBV5-6; clone_size: NA; cdr3_length: 14; j_call: TRBJ2-1; cdr3_aa: ASSKRLAGGPDEQF
v_call: TRBV27; clone_size: NA; cdr3_length: 14; j_call: TRBJ2-1; cdr3_aa: ASSLLGTGGVDEQF
v_call: TRBV28; clone_size: NA; cdr3_length: 12; j_call: TRBJ2-5; cdr3_aa: ASSLRTGGPTQY
v_call: TRBV15; clone_size: NA; cdr3_length: 14; j_call: TRBJ2-3; cdr3_aa: ATSRLRDMRVDTQY
v_call: TRBV9; clone_size: NA; cdr3_length: 11; j_call: TRBJ1-3; cdr3_aa: ASSGGSGNTIY
v_call: TRBV24-1; clone_size: NA; cdr3_length: 15; j_call: TRBJ2-1; cdr3_aa: ATSGANPQRGYNEQF
v_call: TRBV14; clone_size: NA; cdr3_length: 15; j_call: TRBJ2-7; cdr3_aa: ASSQAARQYPQYEQY
v_call: TRBV9; clone_size: NA; cdr3_length: 13; j_call: TRBJ2-1; cdr3_aa: ASSPSGGSYNEQF
v_call: TRBV18; clone_size: once; cdr3_length: 14; j_call: TRBJ2-3; cdr3_aa: ASSPGLAGDSNTQY
v_call: TRBV28; clone_size: NA; cdr3_length: 12; j_call: TRBJ1-1; cdr3_aa: ASSFRQENTEAF
v_call: TRBV15; clone_size: once; cdr3_length: 10; j_call: TRBJ2-1; cdr3_aa: ATSRGGGEQF
v_call: TRBV19; clone_size: NA; cdr3_length: 12; j_call: TRBJ1-4; cdr3_aa: ASSISQGDEKLF
v_call: TRBV18; clone_size: NA; cdr3_length: 13; j_call: TRBJ2-3; cdr3_aa: ASSPASGSADTQY
v_call: TRBV7-2; clone_size: NA; cdr3_length: 12; j_call: TRBJ2-7; cdr3_aa: ASSFGGSSYEQY
v_call: TRBV7-2; clone_size: NA; cdr3_length: 9; j_call: TRBJ2-7; cdr3_aa: ASSYTYEQY
v_call: TRBV9; clone_size: NA; cdr3_length: 12; j_call: TRBJ1-2; cdr3_aa: ASSEGDDGYGYT
v_call: TRBV10-3; clone_size: NA; cdr3_length: 17; j_call: TRBJ2-5; cdr3_aa: AISAYSVKPGFAWETQY
v_call: TRBV29-1; clone_size: NA; cdr3_length: 13; j_call: TRBJ2-2; cdr3_aa: SVSGLAGGTGELF
v_call: TRBV5-1; clone_size: NA; cdr3_length: 12; j_call: TRBJ2-3; cdr3_aa: ASSATGGADTQY
v_call: TRBV10-3; clone_size: once; cdr3_length: 11; j_call: TRBJ2-3; cdr3_aa: AISEGGSDTQY
v_call: TRBV27; clone_size: NA; cdr3_length: 14; j_call: TRBJ2-1; cdr3_aa: ASSPRTGLNYNEQF
v_call: TRBV3-1/TRBV3-2; clone_size: NA; cdr3_length: 10; j_call: TRBJ2-1; cdr3_aa: ASSPRLDEQF
v_call: TRBV20-1; clone_size: once; cdr3_length: 13; j_call: TRBJ2-5; cdr3_aa: SASVLAGGGETQY
v_call: TRBV18; clone_size: NA; cdr3_length: 12; j_call: TRBJ1-1; cdr3_aa: ASSARADGDEAF
v_call: TRBV4-1; clone_size: NA; cdr3_length: 13; j_call: TRBJ1-4; cdr3_aa: ASSRTGETNEKLF
v_call: TRBV6-5; clone_size: NA; cdr3_length: 13; j_call: TRBJ1-6; cdr3_aa: ASSDLGTGSTPLH
v_call: TRBV5-8; clone_size: NA; cdr3_length: 13; j_call: TRBJ1-4; cdr3_aa: ASSPGGTANEKLF
v_call: TRBV19; clone_size: NA; cdr3_length: 12; j_call: TRBJ2-7; cdr3_aa: ASSIVTGGYEQY
v_call: TRBV27; clone_size: NA; cdr3_length: 13; j_call: TRBJ2-1; cdr3_aa: ASSSGGAGGNEQF
v_call: TRBV24-1; clone_size: NA; cdr3_length: 16; j_call: TRBJ1-4; cdr3_aa: ATSDFRAGTGWAEKLF
v_call: TRBV28; clone_size: NA; cdr3_length: 11; j_call: TRBJ2-1; cdr3_aa: ASNRDNYNEQF
v_call: TRBV28; clone_size: NA; cdr3_length: 11; j_call: TRBJ1-2; cdr3_aa: ASSLPGVYGYT
v_call: TRBV7-3; clone_size: NA; cdr3_length: 13; j_call: TRBJ2-7; cdr3_aa: ASSLTGGSSYEQY
v_call: TRBV28; clone_size: NA; cdr3_length: 15; j_call: TRBJ1-2; cdr3_aa: ASRPPGQGLGAYGYT
v_call: TRBV2; clone_size: NA; cdr3_length: 12; j_call: TRBJ2-1; cdr3_aa: ASLEQGAYNEQF
v_call: TRBV5-1; clone_size: NA; cdr3_length: 12; j_call: TRBJ2-3; cdr3_aa: ASRAVGRTDTQY
v_call: TRBV14; clone_size: NA; cdr3_length: 11; j_call: TRBJ1-1; cdr3_aa: ASSHNRVTEAF
v_call: TRBV7-3; clone_size: few; cdr3_length: 14; j_call: TRBJ2-2; cdr3_aa: ASSLSEGRDTGELF